The source of this TCR beta chain is a study of cytomegalovirus exposure and HLA in healthy donors. This CDR3 is built from 14 residues. Deletions cut 4 bases from V and 0 bases from J, with 11 bases between. Germline V CDR1 and CDR2: SGHNT, YYREEE (reference sequence). This PCR relied on a set of 60 Vbeta primers and 13 Jbeta primers. Generated by immunoSEQ multiplex PCR, the TCRdb table keeps only in-frame clones and is missing some. The table has a few hundred thousand clones, roughly 80% seen once. What was sequenced was PBMCs. This clonotype was sampled from a man under 40 in good health and CMV-seronegative. V and J are TRBV5-4 and TRBJ2-7, with a weak D call TRBD2 (6 bases). CDR3 sequence reads: CASSGPSVSYEQYF. CDR3 coding DNA: TGTGCCAGCAGCGGACCTAGCGTCTCCTACGAGCAGTACTTC.